The sequence of this TCR beta chain was determined in a study of blood T cell repertoires in COVID-19. Trimming removed 6 bases from V and 4 bases from J, with 18 bases in between. Germline V gene sequence: CDR1 LNHDA, CDR2 SQIVND (reference sequence). This CDR3 comprises 15 residues. Produced via immunoSEQ multiplex PCR; TCRdb's table is partial and in-frame only. The table shows fewer than 350,000 clones, with about 86% occurring only once. Sequencing input: PBMCs or T cells enriched from blood (not recorded which). The receptor was isolated from a woman in her thirties or forties with acute COVID-19. J is TRBJ1-1 and V is TRBV19, with D maybe TRBD1 (6 bases). The CDR3 loop reads CASRRQAPQGTEAFF. The CDR3 DNA reads as TGTGCCAGTAGACGACAGGCGCCCCAAGGCACTGAAGCTTTCTTT. Drawing the rest from reference TRBV19 and TRBJ1-1, the complete variable domain is DGGITQSPKYLFRKEGQNVTLSCEQNLNHDAMYWYRQDPGQGLRLIYYSQIVNDFQKGDIAEGYSVSREKKESFPLTVTSAQKNPTAFYLCASRRQAPQGTEAFFGQGTRLTVV.